The source of this T cell receptor beta chain is a study of blood T cells in healthy people across ages (dated by TCRdb to the mid-2010s). In the study overall: Template switching captured roughly one uniquely barcoded TCR beta cDNA molecule per two T cells in model experiments. Using deep sequencing normalized with unique cDNA molecular identifiers, the study measured how TCR beta repertoire diversity changes with age. Four age groups were formed from the donors: young (average approximately 16 years), middle-aged (approximately 39), aged (approximately 60) and long-lived (more than 75). To avoid experimental bias, donors of different ages were spread randomly across the sequencing lanes. For two donors (one aged 18 to 30 and one aged 80 or older), the study analyzed two additional independent replicas of 1 million unique cDNA reads from the same blood draw. Here is what the overall study found, with its caveats: Estimates of total diversity based on one million sequenced T cells were regarded as lower bounds and as underestimates. A strong correlation was found between observed TCR beta diversity and the percentage of naive T cells measured by flow cytometry. Since profiling was done on bulk unsorted PBMCs, naive and antigen-experienced compartments could not be conclusively compared. Compared with the aged group, more naive CD4+ T cells, fewer expanded clones and increased TCR diversity were shown by the long-lived group, suggesting age selection. Observed TCR beta diversity per million T cells fell roughly linearly with age, and a significant reduction was already apparent by age around 36. The CMV infection status of donors was not known, potentially confounding age-related changes in expanded clonotypes.

As to this clonotype: The specificity of this receptor is unknown. No much larger clone exists at a distance of one base, and base qualities are not known.

Donors were a few dozen systemically healthy Caucasian individuals from Russia aged roughly 6 to 100 years. Each donor gave 8 to 10 milliliters of peripheral blood, drawn into EDTA-treated Vacutainer tubes. Ficoll-Paque density-gradient centrifugation was used to isolate PBMCs, with at least 7 million obtained per sample. Trizol reagent was used to extract total RNA from the PBMCs, yielding at least 6 micrograms per sample. For every donor, flow cytometry on a PBMC aliquot measured the percentage of naive CD45RAhigh/CD27high T cells. The library was generated by 5' RACE. For sequencing, an Illumina HiSeq 2500 was employed. A second PCR of roughly 7 to 11 cycles was performed with a sample-barcoded 5' primer and a J-beta primer mix. Each TCR beta cDNA molecule received a unique molecular identifier from a template-switch 5' adaptor carrying 12 random nucleotides. Each sample yielded at least 2.5 million CDR3-containing paired-end reads. First-strand cDNA synthesis was performed from all RNA using the Mint cDNA synthesis kit, with priming by a TRBC-specific oligonucleotide. Following uracil-DNA glycosylase treatment, all cDNA underwent a first 18-cycle PCR with the universal primers M1SS and BC2_uni_R. In the original analysis: For normalization, 1 million high-quality reads were randomly selected from each sample, with every read carrying a distinct molecular identifier. Reads sharing molecular identifiers were discarded rather than binned into consensus sequences. MiTCR, set to a Q25 quality threshold and the strictest error-elimination algorithm, was used for CDR3 identification, clonotype clustering and error correction. A nonparametric unseen species model with Euler transformation was used to estimate lower-bound total TCR beta diversity. TCRdb reprocessing: public reads trimmed at Q25 with fastp, clones called with MiXCR, in-frame beta chains kept. Rows merge per CDR3 protein into single entries with the most common DNA and genes. These V and J calls derive from TCRdb rather than the authors' analysis. This sample lists 1.5 million or so distinct CDR3 sequences; around 39% were detected once. The top ten hold 7% to 9.5% of the sample.

The CDR3 spans 16 residues, from the cysteine through the phenylalanine. The read is trimmed to its CDR3 DNA, 48 bases read in frame from base 1. The germline V gene gives CDR1 as SGHAT and CDR2 as FQNNGV. The germline V end is reduced by 7 bases and the J end by 3 bases; junction bases left unmatched: 10. The TCR comes from a young woman in good health. Sequenced material: blood. This chain is built from TRBV11-2 and TRBJ2-1; the central 9 bases match TRBD2. The CDR3 is CASTRSGAGGYNEQFF. The DNA reads TGTGCCAGCACCAGATCAGGAGCGGGGGGCTACAATGAGCAGTTCTTC. Extended through the reference TRBV11-2 and TRBJ2-1 proteins, this CDR3 yields the full variable domain: EAGVAQSPRYKIIEKRQSVAFWCNPISGHATLYWYQQILGQGPKLLIQFQNNGVVDDSQLPKDRFSAERLKGVDSTLKIQPAKLEDSAVYLCASTRSGAGGYNEQFFGPGTRLTVL.